Presented here are 21 T cell receptor beta chains from one specimen sequenced in a study of CD8 T cells in Susac syndrome. Random hexamers were used to reverse transcribe roughly 0.5 to 1 ug of RNA. Each CDR3 protein is one row after TCRdb ran MiXCR on the immunoSEQ multiplex PCR reads. The sample holds 100,000 to 150,000 distinct CDR3 sequences; 90% to 95% are singletons and the top ten take around 0.2%. Sequencing was performed on CD8+ T cells from PBMCs. The receptors derive from a human donor with Susac syndrome.

This chain's CDR3 is CASSVGGGDFGYTF. The CDR3 DNA follows: TGTGCCAGCAGCGTAGGGGGGGGAGATTTTGGCTACACCTTC. V usage is TRBV9 and J usage is TRBJ1-2; TRBD1 is a possible D gene (5 bases). CDR3 length equals 14 residues. Trimming took off 0 bases at V and 7 bases at J, with 13 bases between the two ends. Germline V lookup: CDR1 SGDLS, CDR2 YYNGEE.

The rearrangement links TRBV9 to TRBJ2-3, with a weak D call TRBD1 (6 bases). V lost 0 bases, J lost 1 base, and 6 bases lay in between. The CDR3 extends over 14 amino acids. Germline CDR1 SGDLS, CDR2 YYNGEE. The CDR3 spells CASSVDRGTDTQYF. In DNA, the CDR3 is TGTGCCAGCAGCGTAGACAGGGGCACAGATACGCAGTATTTT.

The rearrangement links TRBV4-1 to TRBJ1-5; D is ambiguous. The CDR3 covers 17 residues. Germline values: CDR1 MGHRA, CDR2 YSYEKL. The V and J ends lost 0 bases and 3 bases respectively, with 15 bases between them. DNA of the CDR3: TGCGCCAGCAGCCAAGAGGGTTTGCTACAGCCCAATCAGCCCCAGCATTTT. Residues: CASSQEGLLQPNQPQHF.

The V gene is TRBV6-5, the J gene TRBJ2-3; D gene ambiguous. Between the trimmed V and J ends, which lost 2 bases and 3 bases, there was a span of 9 bases. The CDR3 is made up of 14 amino acids. Per germline, CDR1 MNHEY and CDR2 SVGAGI. The CDR3 sequence: CASSYGKGTDTQYF. Here the CDR3 DNA reads TGTGCCAGCAGTTACGGGAAAGGGACAGATACGCAGTATTTT.

The genes are TRBV4-1 and TRBJ2-2; a possible D gene is TRBD2 (5 bases). Germline V lookup: CDR1 MGHRA, CDR2 YSYEKL. CDR3 size: 16 residues. Trimming left V 0 bases short and J 5 bases short, with 13 bases between. The DNA of the CDR3 is TGCGCCAGCAGCCAAGAGGAAGCTTCGGGGACCGGGGAGCTGTTTTTT. Protein sequence: CASSQEEASGTGELFF.

The V call is TRBV7-9, the J call TRBJ2-1; the match to TRBD2 covers 11 bases. After removal of 5 bases from V and 8 bases from J, the junction contained 8 bases not matched to a gene. Germline lookup yields CDR1 SEHNR and CDR2 FQNEAQ (reference sequence). The CDR3 totals 15 residues. DNA for the CDR3: TGTGCCAGCAGCCCTCTAGCGGGAGGTGGCGATGAGCAGTTCTTC. Its translation is CASSPLAGGGDEQFF.

In nucleotides, the CDR3 is TGTGCCAGCAGCCGACAGGGGCCAATGGAGACCCAGTACTTC. Translation gives CASSRQGPMETQYF. The chain has TRBV3-1 and TRBJ2-5; TRBD1 aligns across 8 bases. V lost 4 bases, J lost 5 bases, and 6 bases stayed unmatched. The germline V gene encodes CDR1 LGHDT and CDR2 YNNKEL (reference sequence). The CDR3 contains 14 residues.

The genes are TRBV4-3 and TRBJ1-3, with D unclear. CDR3 length: 16 residues. The V and J ends lost 1 base and 2 bases respectively, with 12 bases between them. Germline assignment: CDR1 LGHNA and CDR2 YSLEER. For the CDR3, the DNA is TGCGCCAGCAGCCAAGCAATTGAGGGAACTGGAAACACCATATATTTT. Encoded protein: CASSQAIEGTGNTIYF.

J is TRBJ1-1 and V is TRBV30; TRBD1 matches 8 bases. The germline V gene encodes CDR1 GTSNPN and CDR2 SVGIG (reference sequence). The CDR3 covers 12 residues. V trimming: 7 bases; J trimming: 5 bases; junction bases outside the gene matches: 6. The CDR3 reads CALDTGGTEAFF. Written as DNA, the CDR3 is TGTGCCTTGGACACAGGGGGAACTGAAGCTTTCTTT.

This clonotype has just a few counts. The rearrangement uses TRBV14 and TRBJ1-2; D remains unclear. Trimming left V 3 bases short and J 2 bases short, with 4 bases between. This CDR3 comprises 12 residues. Germline V CDR1 and CDR2: SGHDN, FVKESK. CDR3 sequence (DNA): TGTGCCAGCAGCCAGGGGAACTATGGCTACACCTTC. Its translation is CASSQGNYGYTF.

This clonotype showed up just once. The chain has TRBV5-6 and TRBJ2-7, with D tentatively TRBD1 or TRBD2 (5 bases each). Germline CDR1 and CDR2: SGHDT and YYEEEE. The CDR3 has 13 residues. V was clipped by 0 bases and J by 4 bases, with 8 bases between them. CDR3 bases: TGTGCCAGCAGCTTGGGGGACGTATACGAGCAGTACTTC. This gives the protein CASSLGDVYEQYF. Full variable domain (outside the CDR3, taken from reference TRBV5-6 and TRBJ2-7): DAGVTQSPTHLIKTRGQQVTLRCSPKSGHDTVSWYQQALGQGPQFIFQYYEEEERQRGNFPDRFSGHQFPNYSSELNVNALLLGDSALYLCASSLGDVYEQYFGPGTRLTVT.

J is TRBJ1-2 and V is TRBV4-1, with D unclear. V lost 1 base to trimming and J lost 3 bases, with 12 bases between them. CDR1 and CDR2 from the germline V gene are MGHRA and YSYEKL. CDR3 length: 15 residues. The CDR3 protein is CASSQVPGFDYGYTF. The CDR3 region has the DNA TGCGCCAGCAGCCAAGTCCCGGGATTCGACTATGGCTACACCTTC.

This chain connects TRBV30 to TRBJ1-4; tentatively, D is TRBD1 (6 bases). The germline CDR1 and CDR2 sequences are GTSNPN and SVGIG (reference sequence). Trimming pared 4 bases from V and 6 bases from J, leaving 18 bases between. The CDR3 is 15 amino acids. Written as DNA, the CDR3 is TGTGCCTGGAACCCGACAGGATCCACGGATGAAAAACTGTTTTTT. Residues: CAWNPTGSTDEKLFF.

The rearrangement uses TRBV12-3 or TRBV12-4 and TRBJ1-1; D gene uncertain. This CDR3 is built from 13 residues. Trimming pared 5 bases from V and 5 bases from J, leaving 12 bases between. The CDR3 spells CASSLQSRTEAFF. For the CDR3, the DNA is TGTGCCAGCAGTCTCCAATCAAGGACTGAAGCTTTCTTT.

The chain combines TRBV10-3 with TRBJ2-2, with TRBD2 matching over 9 bases. With 5 bases clipped from V and 5 bases from J, the junction kept 9 bases outside the gene matches. Looked up from germline, CDR1 is ENHRY and CDR2 is SYGVKD. The CDR3 is 16 amino acids. CDR3 protein: CAISSTSGSGTGELFF. DNA for the CDR3: TGTGCCATCAGTTCGACTAGCGGCTCGGGTACCGGGGAGCTGTTTTTT.

This chain uses TRBV12-5 with TRBJ1-6; TRBD1 matches at 10 bases. Germline CDR1 and CDR2: LGHNT and FRNRAP. This CDR3 is 19 amino acids long. V shed 0 bases, J shed 7 bases, and the junction held 12 bases outside the gene matches. For the CDR3, the DNA is TGTGCTAGTGGTTTGGTGTGGGATTGGACAGGGGGATCGAATTCACCCCTCCACTTT. Protein: CASGLVWDWTGGSNSPLHF. Based on the CDR3 plus reference TRBV12-5 and TRBJ1-6, the full variable domain is DARVTQTPRHKVTEMGQEVTMRCQPILGHNTVFWYRQTMMQGLELLAYFRNRAPLDDSGMPKDRFSAEMPDATLATLKIQPSEPRDSAVYFCASGLVWDWTGGSNSPLHFGNGTRLTVT.

This chain links TRBV20-1 with TRBJ2-1; 9 positions match TRBD2. The CDR3 covers 14 residues. Trimming took 6 bases from V and 4 from J; bases not matched to a gene: 7. Germline CDR1 reads DFQATT; CDR2 reads SNEGSKA (reference sequence). CDR3 in amino acids: CSADGLATYNEQFF. CDR3 nucleotide sequence: TGCAGTGCGGATGGACTAGCGACTTACAATGAGCAGTTCTTC.

V and J are TRBV4-2 and TRBJ1-2, with no clear D. The V end was cut by 1 base, the J end by 8 bases, with 14 bases between. CDR1 and CDR2 (germline): LGHNA, YNFKEQ. The CDR3 length is 14 residues. CDR3 region: CASSQVGSAGGYTF. The CDR3, as DNA: TGTGCCAGCAGCCAAGTCGGCAGCGCGGGAGGCTACACCTTC.

The rearrangement joins TRBV19 to TRBJ1-1, with D uncertain. Germline V CDR1 and CDR2: LNHDA, SQIVND (reference sequence). The V end was cut by 5 bases, the J end by 0 bases, with 13 bases between. The CDR3 has 15 amino acids. The DNA for the CDR3 is TGTGCCAGTAGTCCCCGACGAACCATGAACACTGAAGCTTTCTTT. The encoded protein is CASSPRRTMNTEAFF.

The chain combines TRBV29-1 with TRBJ1-1; D uncertain. Trimming pared 6 bases from V and 1 base from J, leaving 6 bases between. The CDR3 loop spans 11 amino acids. Germline loops: CDR1 SQVTM, CDR2 ANQGSEA. The CDR3 region is CSVWTNTEAFF. The CDR3 DNA reads as TGCAGCGTGTGGACGAACACTGAAGCTTTCTTT. The full variable domain, completed using reference TRBV29-1 and TRBJ1-1, is SAVISQKPSRDICQRGTSLTIQCQVDSQVTMMFWYRQQPGQSLTLIATANQGSEATYESGFVIDKFPISRPNLTFSTLTVSNMSPEDSSIYLCSVWTNTEAFFGQGTRLTVV.

This sequence joins TRBV20-1 and TRBJ2-1; a possible D gene is TRBD2 (6 bases). Germline V lookup: CDR1 DFQATT, CDR2 SNEGSKA (reference sequence). V was shortened by 1 base and J by 9 bases, with 10 bases between the two germline ends. This CDR3 comprises 12 residues. The DNA of the CDR3 is TGCAGTGCTAGAGGGAGGGGTGGTGAGCAGTTCTTC. The encoded protein is CSARGRGGEQFF.